This TCR beta chain was recorded in a study of cytomegalovirus exposure and HLA in healthy donors. Findings and limits, study-wide: Presence/absence analyses supposed approximately even sequencing depth among donors.

PCR involved 60 Vbeta and 13 Jbeta primers. This table comes from immunoSEQ multiplex PCR, and its TCRdb copy is limited to in-frame clones, with some not included. The sample records 90,000 to 95,000 clones, 80% being singletons. The ends lost 6 bases at V and 11 bases at J; junction bases unmatched: 14. In germline, CDR1 is MNHEY, CDR2 SMNVEV (reference sequence). This CDR3 region has 16 residues. By proportion, this clone is medium-sized. Its specificity is not known. The receptor's source is a man aged 18 to 30 in good health and CMV-seronegative. The sequencing input was PBMCs. The chain links TRBV27 to TRBJ1-4, with 11 bases identical to TRBD1. The CDR3 DNA is TGTGCCAGCAGGTCTCTCCTCCGGGACAGGGGGTATAAACTGTTTTTT. Amino acids: CASRSLLRDRGYKLFF. Full variable domain (remainder filled in from reference TRBV27 and TRBJ1-4): EAQVTQNPRYLITVTGKKLTVTCSQNMNHEYMSWYRQDPGLGLRQIYYSMNVEVTDKGDVPEGYKVSRKEKRNFPLILESPSPNQTSLYFCASRSLLRDRGYKLFFGSGTQLSVL.